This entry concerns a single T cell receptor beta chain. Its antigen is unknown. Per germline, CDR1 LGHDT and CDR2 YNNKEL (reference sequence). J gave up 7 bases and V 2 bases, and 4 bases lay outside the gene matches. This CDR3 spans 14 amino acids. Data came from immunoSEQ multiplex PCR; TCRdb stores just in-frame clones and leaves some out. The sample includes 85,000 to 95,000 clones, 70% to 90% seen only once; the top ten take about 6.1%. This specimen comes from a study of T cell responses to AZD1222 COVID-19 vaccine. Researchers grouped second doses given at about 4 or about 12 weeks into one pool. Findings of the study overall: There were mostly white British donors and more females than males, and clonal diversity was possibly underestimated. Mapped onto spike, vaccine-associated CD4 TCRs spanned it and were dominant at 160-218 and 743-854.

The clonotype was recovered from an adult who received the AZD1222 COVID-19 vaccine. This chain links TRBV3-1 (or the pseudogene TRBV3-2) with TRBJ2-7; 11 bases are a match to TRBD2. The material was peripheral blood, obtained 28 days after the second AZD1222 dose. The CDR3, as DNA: TGTGCCAGCAGCCAACCTAGCGGGGGGCGGGAGCAGTACTTC. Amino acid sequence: CASSQPSGGREQYF.